This passage covers 6 T cell receptor beta chains from one sample sequenced in a study of regulatory T cells in long-lasting Graves disease. HTBI primers from iRepertoire and Arm-PCR of CDR3 regions yielded the TCR beta libraries. Each CDR3 protein is one row after TCRdb ran MiXCR on the multiplex PCR reads. The sample records 400,000 or so distinct CDR3 sequences, about a quarter being singletons. Time point meaning: persistent/refractory GD, antithyroid drugs over 5 years with positive TRAb. From PBMCs, RNA was extracted and then used to make the TCR library. The material was peripheral blood mononuclear cells (PBMCs), obtained when the disease was refractory, from a patient treated with antithyroid drugs. The receptors were gathered from a female donor with Graves disease.

The CDR3 coding sequence is TGTGCCAGCAGCCGAACGAGACAGGGGGCGCGTTCGGGGGGCTACACCTTC. Its protein product is CASSRTRQGARSGGYTF. This chain connects TRBV14 to TRBJ1-2; TRBD1 matches at 10 bases. There are 17 residues in the CDR3. Trimming took 4 bases from V and 8 from J; bases not matched to a gene: 16. Germline V gene sequence: CDR1 SGHDN, CDR2 FVKESK.

This clonotype was detected ten times or more. The chain employs TRBV11-1 and TRBJ2-7; TRBD1 aligns across 8 bases. Trimming cost V 2 bases and J 7 bases; bases outside gene matches: 10. This CDR3 has 15 residues. The V gene's germline CDR1 is SGHAT and CDR2 FQDESV (reference sequence). The CDR3 is CASSLPGAGGDEQYF. CDR3 DNA sequence: TGTGCCAGCAGCTTACCGGGAGCAGGGGGCGATGAGCAGTACTTC.

Worth noting for this clonotype: This may arise from a read error, as a much more abundant clone is one base away. The chain has TRBV28 and TRBJ1-1; D is ambiguous. This CDR3 spans 13 amino acids. In germline, CDR1 is MDHEN, CDR2 SYDVKM. As DNA, the CDR3 is TGTGCCGGCAGTGTCACAGAAAACACTGAAGCTTTCTTT. It codes for CAGSVTENTEAFF.

Ten or more counts support this clonotype. The V call is TRBV2, the J call TRBJ2-5; 8 bases fit TRBD2. V gave up 5 bases and J gave up 4 bases; unmatched junction bases: 9. There are 15 residues in the CDR3. The germline V gene has CDR1 SNHLY and CDR2 FYNNEI. CDR3 sequence reads: CASSLSGSGPETQYF. The DNA for the CDR3 is TGTGCCAGCAGTCTGAGCGGGAGCGGTCCAGAGACCCAGTACTTC.

This clonotype was seen only a few times. The conserved closing phenylalanine or tryptophan is absent in this CDR3, likely reflecting a read error. The V gene is TRBV18, the J gene TRBJ2-7; 7 bases map to TRBD1. Germline CDR1 KGHSH, CDR2 LQKENI. CDR3 length: 14 amino acids. With 3 bases clipped from V and 1 base from J, the junction kept 3 bases outside the gene matches. CDR3 coding DNA: TGTGCCAGCTCACCGCCGGGACAGTCCTACGAGCAGTACTCC. It yields the protein CASSPPGQSYEQYS.

This clonotype has a handful of counts. This sequence joins TRBV6-4 and TRBJ2-3, with 9 bases matching TRBD1. The length of the CDR3 is 15 residues. CDR1 is MRHNA and CDR2 is SNTAGT in the germline V gene. V trimming: 0 bases; J trimming: 4 bases; junction bases outside the gene matches: 2. The CDR3 region is CASSDSTGGPDTQYF. The CDR3 coding sequence is TGTGCCAGCAGTGACTCCACAGGGGGCCCAGATACGCAGTATTTT.